These 31 T cell receptor beta chains were sequenced from one sample in a study of blood T cell repertoires in COVID-19. Sequenced by immunoSEQ multiplex PCR; TCRdb stores in-frame clones only, minus some. The sample carries about 34,000 clones, more than 70% recorded once. The sequencing sample was made of peripheral blood. Source of these receptors: a human donor in a cohort sampled during active COVID-19.

V usage is TRBV7-6 and J usage is TRBJ2-7; 10 bases fit TRBD2. The germline gives CDR1 SGHVS, CDR2 FNYEAQ. The V gene end was trimmed by 4 bases and the J gene end by 7 bases; junction bases not matched to a gene: 13. The CDR3 runs 16 residues. CDR3 bases: TGTGCCAGCAGCTCAGAAGGGCTAGCGGGAGCAGAAGAGCAGTACTTC. This codes for CASSSEGLAGAEEQYF.

The chain links TRBV2 to TRBJ2-7; 11 bases are shared with TRBD1. The CDR3 is 15 amino acids. The junction had 3 bases not matched to a gene; V was cut back by 3 bases and J by 2 bases. Germline loops: CDR1 SNHLY, CDR2 FYNNEI. CDR3 nucleotide sequence: TGTGCCAGCAGTGAGAGGGGACAGGGGGCCTACGAGCAGTACTTC. It codes for CASSERGQGAYEQYF.

This clone was detected only a few times. The genes are TRBV24-1 and TRBJ2-7; 7 nucleotides match TRBD1. V was clipped by 10 bases and J by 4 bases; unmatched bases: 12. CDR3 length: 14 amino acids. The germline V gene encodes CDR1 KGHDR and CDR2 SFDVKD. The CDR3 spells CATNRSTGPYEQYF. Here the CDR3 DNA reads TGTGCCACTAACCGCTCGACAGGGCCGTACGAGCAGTACTTC.

This sequence joins TRBV18 and TRBJ1-2, with D unclear. Trimming removed 2 bases from V and 2 bases from J, with 12 bases in between. This CDR3 is 15 amino acids long. Per germline, CDR1 KGHSH and CDR2 LQKENI. CDR3 loop: CASSPNSGGNYGYTF. The CDR3 coding sequence is TGTGCCAGCTCACCAAACTCGGGTGGGAACTATGGCTACACCTTC.

The chain links TRBV6-2 or TRBV6-3 to TRBJ2-1, with D tentatively TRBD2 (6 bases). The CDR3 is 17 residues long. Germline values: CDR1 MNHEY, CDR2 SVGEGT. Trimming shortened V by 3 bases and J by 6 bases, and 21 bases separated the two germline ends. The CDR3 spells CASSYAHLGSGTNEQFF. DNA for the CDR3: TGTGCCAGCAGTTATGCCCACCTCGGGAGCGGCACCAATGAGCAGTTCTTC.

This clone came up a few times. This chain joins TRBV2 and TRBJ1-5; tentatively, D is TRBD1 (6 bases). Per germline, CDR1 SNHLY and CDR2 FYNNEI. The CDR3 sequence is 14 residues long. Trimming took off 11 bases at V and 4 bases at J, with 18 bases between the two ends. The CDR3 sequence: CASSGQGWNQPQHF. CDR3 nucleotides: TGTGCCTCTTCCGGGCAGGGGTGGAATCAGCCCCAGCATTTT.

The chain joins TRBV5-1 to TRBJ1-5; D is ambiguous. Deletions cut 0 bases from V and 7 bases from J, with 11 bases between. Looked up from germline, CDR1 is SGHRS and CDR2 is YFSETQ. This CDR3 is 14 amino acids long. CDR3: CASSLGGGIQPQHF. CDR3 coding DNA: TGCGCCAGCAGCTTGGGGGGAGGGATCCAGCCCCAGCATTTT.

This chain joins TRBV23-1 and TRBJ1-2; D is undetermined. TRBV23-1 is an ORF, and what it does is uncertain. The CDR3 covers 14 residues. Trimming took off 3 bases at V and 3 bases at J, with 11 bases between the two ends. The CDR3 sequence: CASSQNRVHYGYTF. In DNA, the CDR3 is TGCGCCAGCAGTCAGAATCGGGTACACTATGGCTACACCTTC.

This clone showed up just once. This chain's CDR3 is CASSRSQGAGGYTF. The CDR3 nucleotides read TGTGCCAGCAGTCGATCACAGGGGGCGGGTGGCTACACCTTC. The chain links TRBV6-6 to TRBJ1-2; 9 bases agree with TRBD1. CDR3 length: 14 residues. V lost 5 bases, J lost 7 bases, and 8 bases stayed unmatched. Per germline, CDR1 MNHNY and CDR2 SVGAGI (reference sequence).

V and J are TRBV6-6 and TRBJ1-1; 8 bases are a match to TRBD1. The CDR3 loop spans 13 amino acids. The V gene's germline CDR1 is MNHNY and CDR2 SVGAGI (reference sequence). The V and J ends lost 10 bases and 7 bases, in that order; junction bases with no gene match: 11. The CDR3: CATRQGNLVEAFF. The DNA of the CDR3 is TGTGCCACCAGACAGGGGAATTTAGTTGAAGCTTTCTTT.

This chain links TRBV5-6 with TRBJ1-2; 7 bases map to TRBD1. The ends lost 4 bases at V and 4 bases at J; junction bases unmatched: 7. CDR3 size: 14 residues. Germline CDR1 and CDR2: SGHDT and YYEEEE. CDR3 sequence reads: CASSPGDSLYGYTF. Here the CDR3 DNA reads TGTGCCAGCAGCCCTGGGGACAGTCTCTATGGCTACACCTTC.

The chain combines TRBV18 with TRBJ2-1, with 8 positions matching TRBD2. The V segment lost 8 bases and the J segment 5 bases; nucleotides outside the gene matches: 5. The CDR3 has 13 amino acids. The germline V gene encodes CDR1 KGHSH and CDR2 LQKENI. The CDR3 DNA is TGTGCCAGCCGCGGGGGGATCAACAATGAGCAGTTCTTC. This codes for CASRGGINNEQFF.

This chain uses TRBV28 with TRBJ2-2, with 11 bases matching TRBD2. The CDR3 runs to 15 residues. The germline gives CDR1 MDHEN, CDR2 SYDVKM. Trimming took 2 bases from V and 4 from J; bases not matched to a gene: 0. The CDR3 sequence is CASSLLAGGTGELFF. In nucleotides, the CDR3 is TGTGCCAGCAGTTTACTAGCGGGAGGCACCGGGGAGCTGTTTTTT.

The V and J genes are TRBV11-2 and TRBJ2-7; possible D gene TRBD2, 5 bases. In germline, CDR1 is SGHAT, CDR2 FQNNGV. The CDR3 runs 14 residues. Trimming left V 2 bases short and J 7 bases short, with 15 bases between. CDR3 sequence: CASSLRRGKSEQYF. For the CDR3, the DNA is TGTGCCAGCAGCTTACGGAGAGGGAAAAGTGAGCAGTACTTC.

This rearrangement joins TRBV7-9 to TRBJ2-7, with D possibly being TRBD1 (5 bases). CDR1 is SEHNR and CDR2 is FQNEAQ in the germline V gene (reference sequence). V lost 10 bases and J lost 5, with 12 bases in between. The CDR3 is 11 amino acids. CDR3 coding DNA: TGTGCCATCTGGGTGGGGCACGAGCAGTACTTC. This codes for CAIWVGHEQYF.

This sequence joins TRBV6-5 and TRBJ2-3, with 8 bases matching TRBD1. Germline V gene lookup returns CDR1 MNHEY and CDR2 SVGAGI. This CDR3 contains 14 residues. V shed 7 bases and J 0 bases; nucleotides not matched to a gene: 3. CDR3 loop: CASKTGASTDTQYF. CDR3 nucleotide sequence: TGTGCCAGCAAGACAGGGGCTAGCACAGATACGCAGTATTTT.

The J gene is TRBJ1-2, the V gene TRBV6-2 or TRBV6-3; D possibly corresponds to TRBD1 (6 bases). The CDR3 runs 13 residues. Germline values: CDR1 MNHEY, CDR2 SVGEGT. The V end was cut by 5 bases, the J end by 2 bases, with 9 bases between. The chain's CDR3 is CASSDDRNYGYTF. In nucleotides, the CDR3 is TGTGCCAGCAGTGACGACAGGAACTATGGCTACACCTTC.

This rearrangement joins TRBV18 to TRBJ2-7, with D tentatively TRBD1 (5 bases). Looked up from germline, CDR1 is KGHSH and CDR2 is LQKENI. CDR3 length equals 14 residues. V lost 3 bases and J 6 bases, leaving 15 bases between the germline ends. The chain's CDR3 is CASSPLEGVGEQYF. CDR3 nucleotide sequence: TGTGCCAGCTCACCGTTAGAAGGGGTGGGCGAGCAGTACTTC.

The gene calls are TRBV5-1 and TRBJ2-5, with no clear D. Germline V gene sequence: CDR1 SGHRS, CDR2 YFSETQ. Trimming removed 0 bases from V and 3 bases from J, with 18 bases in between. CDR3 size: 17 residues. The CDR3 DNA reads TGCGCCAGCAGCTTGGACCTCCTTAGCAATCCAGAAGAGACCCAGTACTTC. Amino acid sequence: CASSLDLLSNPEETQYF.

The genes are TRBV5-1 and TRBJ2-5, with 7 bases aligning to TRBD1. Germline values: CDR1 SGHRS, CDR2 YFSETQ. The V and J ends lost 4 bases and 5 bases, in that order; junction bases with no gene match: 11. The CDR3 contains 15 residues. DNA for the CDR3: TGCGCCAGCAGCAAGCTGACAGGGAGTTGGGAGACCCAGTACTTC. The encoded protein is CASSKLTGSWETQYF. The complete variable domain, with remaining parts taken from reference TRBV5-1 and TRBJ2-5, reads KAGVTQTPRYLIKTRGQQVTLSCSPISGHRSVSWYQQTPGQGLQFLFEYFSETQRNKGNFPGRFSGRQFSNSRSEMNVSTLELGDSALYLCASSKLTGSWETQYFGPGTRLLVL.

The chain is built from TRBV12-3 or TRBV12-4 and TRBJ2-1, with TRBD1 as a possible D gene (5 bases). CDR3 size: 12 residues. Trimming left V 6 bases short and J 7 bases short, with 10 bases between. In nucleotides, the CDR3 is TGTGCCAGCAGCTTCTCAGGGAATGAGCAGTTCTTC. As protein: CASSFSGNEQFF.

V is TRBV12-3 or TRBV12-4 and J is TRBJ1-4; weak D call: TRBD1 (6 bases). The CDR3 extends over 13 amino acids. Trimming took off 6 bases at V and 4 bases at J, with 9 bases between the two ends. Here the CDR3 DNA reads TGTGCCAGCAGACGACAGGTTAATGAAAAACTGTTTTTT. Residues: CASRRQVNEKLFF.

The chain links TRBV15 to TRBJ2-2; 7 nucleotides align to TRBD2. CDR1 is LNHNV and CDR2 is YYDKDF in the germline V gene (reference sequence). After removal of 3 bases from V and 3 bases from J, the junction contained 7 bases not matched to a gene. The CDR3 is 16 amino acids. The CDR3 is CATSRALADDTGELFF. CDR3 bases: TGTGCCACCAGCAGGGCTCTAGCGGACGACACCGGGGAGCTGTTTTTT.

Only a few counts were recorded for this clone. The chain carries TRBV5-1 and TRBJ2-5; D unclear. CDR3 length equals 15 residues. Germline assignment: CDR1 SGHRS and CDR2 YFSETQ. Trimming shortened V by 0 bases and J by 2 bases, and 11 bases separated the two germline ends. CDR3 loop: CASSLESFPQETQYF. CDR3 bases: TGCGCCAGCAGCTTGGAGAGCTTTCCTCAAGAGACCCAGTACTTC.

The rearrangement links TRBV2 to TRBJ2-7; the D gene is possibly TRBD2 (6 bases). Germline loops: CDR1 SNHLY, CDR2 FYNNEI. This CDR3 region has 14 residues. The V end was cut by 5 bases, the J end by 0 bases, with 11 bases between. The CDR3 protein is CASSFSGTSYEQYF. CDR3 DNA: TGTGCCAGCAGTTTTAGCGGAACCTCCTACGAGCAGTACTTC.

This clone was seen a single time. This chain uses TRBV5-3 with TRBJ1-5; 9 nucleotides match TRBD1. TRBV5-3 counts as an open reading frame of uncertain function. Trimming removed 4 bases from V and 5 bases from J; junction bases left unmatched: 7. CDR3 length: 15 amino acids. In DNA, the CDR3 is TGTGCCAGAAGCGTACCGGGACAGGGATATCAGCCCCAGCATTTT. This codes for CARSVPGQGYQPQHF.

This chain uses TRBV7-2 with TRBJ2-5, with D possibly TRBD2 on 6 matching bases. The germline V and J ends were trimmed by 3 bases and 7 bases, with 18 bases remaining between them. This CDR3 has 15 residues. The germline V gene encodes CDR1 SGHTA and CDR2 FQGNSA. CDR3 loop: CASSFFGTPIGTQYF. In nucleotides, the CDR3 is TGTGCCAGCAGCTTTTTTGGGACTCCCATAGGGACCCAGTACTTC.

This clone was seen only a few times. The gene calls are TRBV10-1 and TRBJ1-5; D is perhaps TRBD1 (5 bases). V was pared by 6 bases and J by 0 bases, with 21 bases between. Germline V lookup: CDR1 WNHNN, CDR2 SYGVQD (reference sequence). The CDR3 has 18 residues. CDR3 amino acids: CASSSPDTPELSNQPQHF. Here the CDR3 DNA reads TGCGCCAGCAGCTCCCCGGACACTCCAGAACTTAGCAATCAGCCCCAGCATTTT.

The chain recombines TRBV7-2 with TRBJ2-3; 9 nucleotides line up with TRBD2. The germline gives CDR1 SGHTA, CDR2 FQGNSA. J lost 1 base, V lost 5 bases, and 4 bases had no gene match. The CDR3 totals 15 residues. The CDR3 reads CASSPWTSGTDTQYF. CDR3 coding DNA: TGTGCCAGCAGCCCCTGGACTAGCGGCACAGATACGCAGTATTTT. Drawing the rest from reference TRBV7-2 and TRBJ2-3, the complete variable domain is GAGVSQSPSNKVTEKGKDVELRCDPISGHTALYWYRQSLGQGLEFLIYFQGNSAPDKSGLPSDRFSAERTGGSVSTLTIQRTQQEDSAVYLCASSPWTSGTDTQYFGPGTRLTVL.

V gene TRBV5-1 combines with J gene TRBJ2-2, with 9 bases aligning to TRBD2. V was pared by 2 bases and J by 1 base, with 3 bases of the junction left unmatched. This CDR3 has 16 residues. Looked up from germline, CDR1 is SGHRS and CDR2 is YFSETQ. CDR3 DNA sequence: TGCGCCAGCAGCTTAGAGACTAGCGGGAACACCGGGGAGCTGTTTTTT. Protein product: CASSLETSGNTGELFF.

Judged by abundance, this clone is medium-sized. The chain employs TRBV4-2 and TRBJ2-1; 8 positions match TRBD2. CDR3 length: 16 residues. Unmatched junction bases numbered 3, after V lost 0 bases and J lost 2 bases. Germline-derived CDR1 and CDR2 are LGHNA and YNFKEQ. CDR3 DNA: TGTGCCAGCAGCCAAGATACCGGGGGGGCCTACAATGAGCAGTTCTTC. It is translated as CASSQDTGGAYNEQFF.